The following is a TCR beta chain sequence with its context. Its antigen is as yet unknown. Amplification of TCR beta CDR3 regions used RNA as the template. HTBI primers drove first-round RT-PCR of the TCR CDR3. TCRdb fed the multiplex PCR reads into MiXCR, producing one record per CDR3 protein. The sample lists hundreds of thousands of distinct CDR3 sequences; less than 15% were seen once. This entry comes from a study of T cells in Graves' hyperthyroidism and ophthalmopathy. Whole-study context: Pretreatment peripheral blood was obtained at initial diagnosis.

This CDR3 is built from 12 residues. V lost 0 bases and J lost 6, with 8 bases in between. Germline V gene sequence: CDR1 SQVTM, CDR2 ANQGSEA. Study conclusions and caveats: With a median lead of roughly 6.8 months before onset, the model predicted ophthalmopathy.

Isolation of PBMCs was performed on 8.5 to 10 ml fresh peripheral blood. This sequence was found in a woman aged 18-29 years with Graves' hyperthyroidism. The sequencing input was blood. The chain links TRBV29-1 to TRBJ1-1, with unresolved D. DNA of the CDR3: TGCAGCGTTGAAGATAGGCAGCCTGAAGCTTTCTTT. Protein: CSVEDRQPEAFF.